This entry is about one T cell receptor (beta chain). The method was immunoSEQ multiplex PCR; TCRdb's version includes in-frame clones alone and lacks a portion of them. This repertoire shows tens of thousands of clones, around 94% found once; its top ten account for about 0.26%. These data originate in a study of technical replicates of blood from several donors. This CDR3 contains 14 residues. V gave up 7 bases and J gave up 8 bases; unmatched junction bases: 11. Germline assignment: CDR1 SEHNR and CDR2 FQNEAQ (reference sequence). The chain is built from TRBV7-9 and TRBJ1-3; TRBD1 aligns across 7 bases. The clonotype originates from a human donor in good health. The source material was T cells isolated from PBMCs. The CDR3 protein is CASKPTTGSHTIYF. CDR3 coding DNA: TGTGCCAGCAAACCGACGACAGGGAGCCACACCATATATTTT.